This T cell receptor beta chain is from a study of blood T cells in healthy people across ages (dated by TCRdb to about 2015). Looking at the study overall: Template switching captured roughly one uniquely barcoded TCR beta cDNA molecule per two T cells in model experiments. To track age-related changes in TCR beta repertoire diversity, the study relied on deep sequencing normalized with unique cDNA molecular identifiers. The donors were divided into four age groups: young (average 16 years), middle-aged (around 41), aged (around 59) and long-lived (82). To avoid experimental bias, donors of different ages were randomly spread across the sequencing lanes. For two donors (one aged 18 to 30 and one aged 80 or older), the study analyzed two additional independent replicas of 1 million unique cDNA reads from the same blood draw.

Receptor amplification or capture employed 5' RACE. The sequencing machine was an Illumina HiSeq 2500. A second PCR of roughly 7 to 12 cycles was run with a J-beta primer mix and a sample-barcoded 5' primer. A template-switch 5' adaptor carrying 12 random nucleotides introduced a unique molecular identifier onto each TCR beta cDNA molecule. Each sample yielded at least 3 million CDR3-containing paired-end reads. All of the RNA was converted into first-strand cDNA using the Mint cDNA synthesis kit, with a TRBC-specific oligonucleotide serving as the primer. Following uracil-DNA glycosylase treatment, a first 18-cycle PCR with universal primers M1SS and BC2_uni_R was performed on all cDNA. On the study's bioinformatics: For normalization, 1 million high-quality reads, each with a distinct molecular identifier, were randomly selected from each sample. Instead of being binned into consensus sequences, reads that shared molecular identifiers were thrown out. MiTCR, with a Q25 quality threshold and the strictest error-elimination algorithm, was used for CDR3 identification, clonotype clustering and error correction. Lower-bound total TCR beta diversity was estimated with a nonparametric unseen species model using Euler transformation. TCRdb redid the processing of the public reads, applying fastp at Q25 and MiXCR, and retained in-frame beta chains. Here each entry gathers all rows of one CDR3 protein and keeps the most common genes and DNA. These V and J calls are TCRdb output, not the study's own analysis. The table for this sample lists around 780,000 distinct CDR3 sequences; 45% to 70% of them were counted only once. The ten top clones hold roughly 24% of the sample.

Compared with germline, V lacks 0 bases and J lacks 4 bases; bases without a gene match: 8. According to the germline V gene, CDR1 reads LGHNA and CDR2 reads YSLEER. Including the terminal cysteine and phenylalanine, the CDR3 comprises 17 residues. The DNA shown is the 51-base CDR3, in frame from base 1. The donors were roughly 39 Caucasian individuals from Russia, aged roughly 6 to 90 years, who were systemically healthy. Each donor gave about 9.2 milliliters of peripheral blood, drawn into EDTA-treated Vacutainer tubes. Ficoll-Paque density-gradient centrifugation was used to isolate PBMCs, with at least 7 million obtained per sample. Total RNA was extracted from PBMCs with Trizol reagent, with at least 6 micrograms obtained per sample. For every donor, an aliquot of PBMCs went through flow cytometry to measure the percentages of naive CD45RAhigh/CD27high T cells. Overall study results and their limits: Compared with the aged group, more naive CD4+ T cells, fewer expanded clones and increased TCR diversity were shown by the long-lived group, suggesting age selection. Conclusive comparison of naive and antigen-experienced compartments was prevented by the profiling of bulk unsorted PBMCs. Total diversity estimates from one million sequenced T cells were considered lower bounds and underestimates. There was a strong correlation between observed TCR beta diversity and the percentage of naive T cells measured by flow cytometry. Observed TCR beta diversity per million T cells fell roughly linearly with age, and a significant reduction was already apparent by age around 36. Because the CMV infection status of the donors was unknown, age-related changes in expanded clonotypes may potentially have been confounded.

As regards this clonotype: Its specific antigen is unknown. Base-call qualities are not available, and no considerably larger clone is one nucleotide away.

The source is a man in his forties in good health. Sequencing was done on a sample of blood. The sequence links TRBV4-3 to TRBJ2-3; 9 bases in the junction line up with TRBD2. The DNA is as follows: TGCGCCAGCAGCCAAGATTTGGCGGGAGGGCCCCCAGATACGCAGTATTTT. Its protein product is CASSQDLAGGPPDTQYF.